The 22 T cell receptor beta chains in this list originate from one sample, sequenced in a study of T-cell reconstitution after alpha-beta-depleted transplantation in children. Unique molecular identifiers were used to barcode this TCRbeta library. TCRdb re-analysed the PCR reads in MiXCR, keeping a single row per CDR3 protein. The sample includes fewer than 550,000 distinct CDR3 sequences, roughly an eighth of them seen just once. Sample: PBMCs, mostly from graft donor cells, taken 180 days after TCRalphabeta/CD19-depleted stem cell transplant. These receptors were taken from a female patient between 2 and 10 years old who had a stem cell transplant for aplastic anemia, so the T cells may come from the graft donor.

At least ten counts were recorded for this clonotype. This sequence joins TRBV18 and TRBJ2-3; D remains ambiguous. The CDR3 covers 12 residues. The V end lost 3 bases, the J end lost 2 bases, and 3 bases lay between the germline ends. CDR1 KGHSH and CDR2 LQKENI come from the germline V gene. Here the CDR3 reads CASSPFTDTQYF. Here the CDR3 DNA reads TGTGCCAGCTCACCCTTCACAGATACGCAGTATTTT.

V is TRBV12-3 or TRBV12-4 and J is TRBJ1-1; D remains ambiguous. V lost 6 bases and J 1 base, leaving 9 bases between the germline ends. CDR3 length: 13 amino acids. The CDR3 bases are TGTGCCAGCAGAACGACCGGGAACACTGAAGCTTTCTTT. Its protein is CASRTTGNTEAFF.

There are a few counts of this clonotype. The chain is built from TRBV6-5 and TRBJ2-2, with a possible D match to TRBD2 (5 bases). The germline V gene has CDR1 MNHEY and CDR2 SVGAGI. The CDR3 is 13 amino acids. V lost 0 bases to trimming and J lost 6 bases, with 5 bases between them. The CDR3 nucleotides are TGTGCCAGCAGTTACTCGAGGGCCGGGGAGCTGTTTTTT. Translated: CASSYSRAGELFF.

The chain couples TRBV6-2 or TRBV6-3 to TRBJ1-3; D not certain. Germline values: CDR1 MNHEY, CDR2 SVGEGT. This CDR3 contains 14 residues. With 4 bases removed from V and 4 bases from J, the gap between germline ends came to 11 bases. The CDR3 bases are TGTGCCAGCAGTTCACACCGGACCGGAAACACCATATATTTT. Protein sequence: CASSSHRTGNTIYF.

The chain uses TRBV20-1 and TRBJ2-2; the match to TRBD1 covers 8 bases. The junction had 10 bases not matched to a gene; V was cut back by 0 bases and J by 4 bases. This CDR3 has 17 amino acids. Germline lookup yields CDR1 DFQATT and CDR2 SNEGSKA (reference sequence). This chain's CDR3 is CSARDKGQALITGELFF. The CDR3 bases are TGCAGTGCTAGAGATAAGGGACAGGCCTTGATCACCGGGGAGCTGTTTTTT.

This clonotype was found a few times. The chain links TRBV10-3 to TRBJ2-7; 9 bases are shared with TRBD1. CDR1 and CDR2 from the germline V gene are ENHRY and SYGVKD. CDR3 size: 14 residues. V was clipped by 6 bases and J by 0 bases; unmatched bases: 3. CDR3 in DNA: TGTGCCATCAGCGGACAGGGGACCTCCTACGAGCAGTACTTC. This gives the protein CAISGQGTSYEQYF.

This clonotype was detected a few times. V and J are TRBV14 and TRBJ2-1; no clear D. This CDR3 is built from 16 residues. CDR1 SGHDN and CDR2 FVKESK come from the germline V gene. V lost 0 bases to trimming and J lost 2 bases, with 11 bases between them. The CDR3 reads CASSQDLQSAYNEQFF. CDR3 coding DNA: TGTGCCAGCAGCCAAGATCTCCAGTCAGCCTACAATGAGCAGTTCTTC. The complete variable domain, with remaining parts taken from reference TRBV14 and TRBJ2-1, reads EAGVTQFPSHSVIEKGQTVTLRCDPISGHDNLYWYRRVMGKEIKFLLHFVKESKQDESGMPNNRFLAERTGGTYSTLKVQPAELEDSGVYFCASSQDLQSAYNEQFFGPGTRLTVL.

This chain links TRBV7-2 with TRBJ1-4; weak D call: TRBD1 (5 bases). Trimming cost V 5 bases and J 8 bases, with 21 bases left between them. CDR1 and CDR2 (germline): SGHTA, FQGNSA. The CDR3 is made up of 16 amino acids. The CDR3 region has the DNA TGTGCCAGCAGCCTAAGTGGACCAGGGCGGCGGGAAAAACTGTTTTTT. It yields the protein CASSLSGPGRREKLFF.

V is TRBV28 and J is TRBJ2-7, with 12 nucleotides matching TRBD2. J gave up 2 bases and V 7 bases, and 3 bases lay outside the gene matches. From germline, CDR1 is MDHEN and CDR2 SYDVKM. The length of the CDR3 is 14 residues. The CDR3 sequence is CASTLAGGPYEQYF. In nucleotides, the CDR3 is TGTGCCAGCACTCTAGCGGGAGGGCCCTACGAGCAGTACTTC.

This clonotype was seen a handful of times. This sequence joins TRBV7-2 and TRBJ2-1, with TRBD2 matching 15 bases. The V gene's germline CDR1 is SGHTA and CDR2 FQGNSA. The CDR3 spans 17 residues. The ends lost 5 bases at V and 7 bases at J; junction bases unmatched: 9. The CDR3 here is CASSPSHGTSGRNEQFF. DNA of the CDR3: TGTGCCAGCAGCCCATCGCACGGGACTAGCGGGAGGAATGAGCAGTTCTTC.

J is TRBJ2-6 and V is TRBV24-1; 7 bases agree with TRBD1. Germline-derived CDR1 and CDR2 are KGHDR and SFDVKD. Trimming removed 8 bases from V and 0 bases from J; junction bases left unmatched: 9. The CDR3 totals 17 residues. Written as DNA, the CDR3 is TGTGCCACCAATCCCGGGACAGCGAGCTCTGGGGCCAACGTCCTGACTTTC. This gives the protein CATNPGTASSGANVLTF.

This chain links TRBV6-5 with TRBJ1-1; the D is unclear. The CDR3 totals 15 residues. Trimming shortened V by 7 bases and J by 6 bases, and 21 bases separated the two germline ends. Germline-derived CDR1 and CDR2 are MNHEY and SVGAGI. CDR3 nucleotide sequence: TGTGCCAGCATTAACCGGGCCCTCAAGGGCCCTGAAGCTTTCTTT. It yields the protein CASINRALKGPEAFF.

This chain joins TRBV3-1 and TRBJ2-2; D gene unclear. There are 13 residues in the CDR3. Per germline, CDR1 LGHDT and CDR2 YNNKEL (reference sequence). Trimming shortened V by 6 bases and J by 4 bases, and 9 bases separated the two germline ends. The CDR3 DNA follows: TGTGCCAGCAGTTCGGACGGCACCGGGGAGCTGTTTTTT. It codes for CASSSDGTGELFF.

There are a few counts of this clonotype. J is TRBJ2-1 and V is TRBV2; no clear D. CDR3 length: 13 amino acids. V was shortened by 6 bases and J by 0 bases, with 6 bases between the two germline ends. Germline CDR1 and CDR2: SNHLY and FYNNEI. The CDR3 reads CASRPTSYNEQFF. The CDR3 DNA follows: TGTGCCAGCAGACCGACCTCCTACAATGAGCAGTTCTTC.

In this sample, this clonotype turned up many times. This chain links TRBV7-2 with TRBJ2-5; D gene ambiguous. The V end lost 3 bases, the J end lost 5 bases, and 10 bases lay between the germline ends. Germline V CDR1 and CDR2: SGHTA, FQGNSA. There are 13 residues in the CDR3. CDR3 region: CASSFWGVETQYF. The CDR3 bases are TGTGCCAGCAGCTTTTGGGGTGTTGAGACCCAGTACTTC.

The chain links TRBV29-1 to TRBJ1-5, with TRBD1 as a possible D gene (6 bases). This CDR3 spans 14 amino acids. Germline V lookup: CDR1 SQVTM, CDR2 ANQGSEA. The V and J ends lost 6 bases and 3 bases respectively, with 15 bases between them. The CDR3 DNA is TGCAGCGTGAGAGAGGGGGGAGTCAATCAGCCCCAGCATTTT. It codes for CSVREGGVNQPQHF.

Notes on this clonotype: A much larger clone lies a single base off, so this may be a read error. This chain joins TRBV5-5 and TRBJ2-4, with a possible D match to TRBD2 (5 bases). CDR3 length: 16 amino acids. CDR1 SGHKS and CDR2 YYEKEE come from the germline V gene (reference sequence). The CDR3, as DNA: TGTGCCAGCAGCCCCCAAGTTGAGAGGGCGTATAACAGTCAGTACTTC. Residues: CASSPQVERAYNSQYF.

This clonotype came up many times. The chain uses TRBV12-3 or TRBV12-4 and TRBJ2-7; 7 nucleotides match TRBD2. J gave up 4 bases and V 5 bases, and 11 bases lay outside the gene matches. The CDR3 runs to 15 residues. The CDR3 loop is CASSPTRREPYEQYF. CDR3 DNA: TGTGCCAGCAGTCCGACCCGGCGGGAGCCGTACGAGCAGTACTTC.

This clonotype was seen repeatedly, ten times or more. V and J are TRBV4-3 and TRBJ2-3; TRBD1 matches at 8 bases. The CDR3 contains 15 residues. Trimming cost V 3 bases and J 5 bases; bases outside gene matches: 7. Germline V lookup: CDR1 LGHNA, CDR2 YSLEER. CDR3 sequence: CASSHSGGRVDTQYF. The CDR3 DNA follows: TGCGCCAGCAGCCATTCAGGGGGCAGAGTAGATACGCAGTATTTT.

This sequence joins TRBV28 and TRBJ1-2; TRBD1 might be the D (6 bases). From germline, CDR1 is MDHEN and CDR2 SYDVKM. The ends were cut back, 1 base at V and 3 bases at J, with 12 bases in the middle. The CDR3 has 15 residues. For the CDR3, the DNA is TGTGCCAGCAGTTTATTGGGGGGCGATGACTATGGCTACACCTTC. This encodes CASSLLGGDDYGYTF.

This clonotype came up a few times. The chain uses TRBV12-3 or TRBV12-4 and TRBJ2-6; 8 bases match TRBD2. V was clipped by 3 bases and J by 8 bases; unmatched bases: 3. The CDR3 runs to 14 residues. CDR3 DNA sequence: TGTGCCAGCAGTTTGGCGGGGGGAACCAACGTCCTGACTTTC. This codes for CASSLAGGTNVLTF.

This CDR3 is CASSLNPGNYQPQHF. In DNA form, the CDR3 reads TGTGCCAGCAGTTTAAACCCTGGCAATTATCAGCCCCAGCATTTT. This rearrangement joins TRBV12-3 or TRBV12-4 to TRBJ1-5, with D unclear. The CDR3 runs 15 residues. Trimming took 2 bases from V and 5 from J, leaving 13 bases between them.